This T cell receptor beta chain was found in a study of blood T cell repertoires in COVID-19. Study-level background: The cDNA or gDNA used as material had been derived from T cells, B-cell-depleted T cells, or PBMCs.

Per the study methods: From reference gene primer amplification, estimates of nucleated cell counts were derived. Only in-frame clones appear in the TCRdb table, and some are missing; sequencing was by immunoSEQ multiplex PCR. Clone size and V and J calls were adopted from that table, with D and trimming inferred from the DNA. The repertoire holds hundreds of thousands of clones, with approximately 86% as singletons. In germline, CDR1 is SNHLY, CDR2 FYNNEI. V was shortened by 6 bases and J by 5 bases, with 13 bases between the two germline ends. The CDR3 runs 14 residues. The TCR originated in a woman in her forties or fifties who had recovered from COVID-19. Input material: peripheral blood. The chain carries TRBV2 and TRBJ1-4, with a weak D call TRBD1 (6 bases). CDR3 bases: TGTGCCAGCAGATGGGACACTCGGAATGAAAAACTGTTTTTT. Its translation is CASRWDTRNEKLFF.